The clone carrying this T cell receptor beta chain was detected only a few times. The target antigen is unknown. The V end was cut by 1 base, the J end by 6 bases, with 16 bases between. The CDR3 is 15 amino acids. Germline V gene data show CDR1 as DFQATT and CDR2 as SNEGSKA (reference sequence). The data derive from a study of early T cells in non-severe SARS-CoV-2 infection. Findings of the study overall: Private and CD4 specificities were missed by VDJdb matching, which favored anti-spike CD8 responses.

One entry per CDR3 protein, called by TCRdb with MiXCR from the 5' RACE reads. This sample has around 48,000 distinct CDR3 sequences; around 13% occur once, and the top ten carry more than 8.5%. The TCR comes from an adult who was a healthcare worker with PCR-confirmed SARS-CoV-2 infection or an uninfected control (not recorded which). Sequencing was carried out using whole blood. This chain links TRBV20-1 with TRBJ2-1, with D perhaps TRBD2 (6 bases). This CDR3 reads CSARAGTFGGNEQFF. The CDR3 bases are TGCAGTGCTAGAGCCGGGACTTTTGGGGGCAATGAGCAGTTCTTC.